What follows is one T cell receptor (beta chain) and its context. Its antigen remains unidentified. The identical CDR3 is also encoded by other nucleotide sequences in the sample. These data are taken from a study of cytomegalovirus exposure and HLA in healthy donors. General observations from the study: Among CMV-associated TCR beta chains, most appeared HLA-restricted in a later analysis. It was only CMV serostatus that was available as immune exposure information. A later analysis, which compared TCR beta chains of equal frequency, found the HLA-associated ones more clonally expanded.

The PCR used 60 Vbeta and 13 Jbeta primers. The protocol was immunoSEQ multiplex PCR, while the TCRdb copy is restricted to in-frame clones and leaves out a portion. The sample shows 150,000 to 200,000 clones, and approximately 6.9% sits with its ten largest clones. The TCR originated in a man aged 25-45 years in good health and CMV-seronegative. Sequenced: PBMCs.

This chain's CDR3 is CASSLASGSYNEQFF. CDR3 coding DNA: TGCGCCAGCAGCTTGGCCAGCGGGTCCTACAATGAGCAGTTCTTC. The chain is built from TRBV5-1 and TRBJ2-1, with D possibly TRBD2 on 6 matching bases. This CDR3 spans 15 amino acids. Germline lookup yields CDR1 SGHRS and CDR2 YFSETQ. Deletions cut 0 bases from V and 1 base from J, with 8 bases between.